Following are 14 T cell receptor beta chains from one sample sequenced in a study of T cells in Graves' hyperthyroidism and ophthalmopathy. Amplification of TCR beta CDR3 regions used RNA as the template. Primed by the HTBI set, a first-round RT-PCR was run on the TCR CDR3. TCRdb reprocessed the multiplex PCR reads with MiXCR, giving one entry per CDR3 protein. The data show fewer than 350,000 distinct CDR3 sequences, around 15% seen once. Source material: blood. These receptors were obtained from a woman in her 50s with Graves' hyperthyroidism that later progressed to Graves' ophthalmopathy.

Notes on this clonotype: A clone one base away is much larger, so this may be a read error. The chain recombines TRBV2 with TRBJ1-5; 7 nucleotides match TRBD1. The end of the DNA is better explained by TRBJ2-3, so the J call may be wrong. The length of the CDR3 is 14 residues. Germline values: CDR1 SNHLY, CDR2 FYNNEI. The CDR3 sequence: CASSVRGGGQPQYF. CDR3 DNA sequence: TGTGCCAGCAGTGTCAGGGGTGGGGGACAGCCCCAGTATTTT.

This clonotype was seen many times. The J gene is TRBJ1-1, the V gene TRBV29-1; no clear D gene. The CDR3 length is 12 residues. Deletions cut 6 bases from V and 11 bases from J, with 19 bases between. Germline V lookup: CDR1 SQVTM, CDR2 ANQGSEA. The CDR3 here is CSVHTSTEPAFF. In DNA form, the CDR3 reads TGCAGCGTCCATACCAGTACAGAACCGGCTTTCTTT.

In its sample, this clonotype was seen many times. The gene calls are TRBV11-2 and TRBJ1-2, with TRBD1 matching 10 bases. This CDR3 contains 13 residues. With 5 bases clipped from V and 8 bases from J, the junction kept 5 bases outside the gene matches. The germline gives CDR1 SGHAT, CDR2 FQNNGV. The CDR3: CASSMGQGMGYTF. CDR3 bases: TGTGCCAGCAGCATGGGACAGGGGATGGGCTACACCTTC.

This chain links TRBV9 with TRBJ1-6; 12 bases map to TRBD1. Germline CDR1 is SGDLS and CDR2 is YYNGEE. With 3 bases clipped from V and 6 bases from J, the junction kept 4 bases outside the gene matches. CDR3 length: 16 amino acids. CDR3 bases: TGTGCCAGCAGCGCGGGACAGGGGGCCTTTAATTCACCCCTCCACTTT. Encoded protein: CASSAGQGAFNSPLHF. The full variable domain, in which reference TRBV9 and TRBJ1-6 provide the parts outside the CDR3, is DSGVTQTPKHLITATGQRVTLRCSPRSGDLSVYWYQQSLDQGLQFLIQYYNGEERAKGNILERFSAQQFPDLHSELNLSSLELGDSALYFCASSAGQGAFNSPLHFGNGTRLTVT.

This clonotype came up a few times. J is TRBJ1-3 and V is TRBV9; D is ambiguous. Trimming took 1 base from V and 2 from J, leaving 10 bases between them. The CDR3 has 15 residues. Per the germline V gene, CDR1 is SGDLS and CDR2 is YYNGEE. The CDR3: CASSVMDGAGNTIYF. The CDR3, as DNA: TGTGCCAGCAGCGTAATGGACGGAGCTGGAAACACCATATATTTT.

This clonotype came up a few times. The CDR3, as DNA: TGTGCCAGTAGTTTAAGGTGGGACATTCAGTACTTC. As protein: CASSLRWDIQYF. The V gene is TRBV19, the J gene TRBJ2-4; the D is unclear. Germline CDR1 LNHDA, CDR2 SQIVND (reference sequence). The CDR3 extends over 12 amino acids. Trimming took 5 bases from V and 8 from J, leaving 10 bases between them.

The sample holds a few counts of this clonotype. The CDR3 nucleotides read TGCGCCAGCAGCGTAAGGGACAGCCAAGAGACCCAGTACTTC. It specifies CASSVRDSQETQYF. The chain uses TRBV5-1 and TRBJ2-5; TRBD1 aligns across 7 bases. This CDR3 comprises 14 residues. Germline lookup yields CDR1 SGHRS and CDR2 YFSETQ. With 4 bases clipped from V and 1 base from J, the junction kept 4 bases outside the gene matches. Filled out from reference TRBV5-1 and TRBJ2-5, the complete variable domain reads KAGVTQTPRYLIKTRGQQVTLSCSPISGHRSVSWYQQTPGQGLQFLFEYFSETQRNKGNFPGRFSGRQFSNSRSEMNVSTLELGDSALYLCASSVRDSQETQYFGPGTRLLVL.

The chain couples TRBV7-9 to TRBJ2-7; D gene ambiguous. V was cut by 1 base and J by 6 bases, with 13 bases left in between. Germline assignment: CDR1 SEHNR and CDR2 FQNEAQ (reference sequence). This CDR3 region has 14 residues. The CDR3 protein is CASSLEAEAGEQYF. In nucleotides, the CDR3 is TGTGCCAGCAGCTTAGAAGCAGAGGCTGGCGAGCAGTACTTC.

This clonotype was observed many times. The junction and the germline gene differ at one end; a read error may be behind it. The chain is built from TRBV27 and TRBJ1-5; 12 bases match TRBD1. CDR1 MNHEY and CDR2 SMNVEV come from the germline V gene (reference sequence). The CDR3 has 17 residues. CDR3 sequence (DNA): TGTGCCAGCAGCTTATATGGGACAGGGGGCTTTTTTGAGCCCCAGCATTTT. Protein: CASSLYGTGGFFEPQHF.

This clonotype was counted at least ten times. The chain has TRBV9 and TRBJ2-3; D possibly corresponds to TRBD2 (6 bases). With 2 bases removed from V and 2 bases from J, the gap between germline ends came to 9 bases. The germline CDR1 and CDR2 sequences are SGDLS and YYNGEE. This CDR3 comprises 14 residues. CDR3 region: CASSVSGFTDTQYF. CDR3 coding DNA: TGTGCCAGCAGCGTTAGCGGTTTCACAGATACGCAGTATTTT.

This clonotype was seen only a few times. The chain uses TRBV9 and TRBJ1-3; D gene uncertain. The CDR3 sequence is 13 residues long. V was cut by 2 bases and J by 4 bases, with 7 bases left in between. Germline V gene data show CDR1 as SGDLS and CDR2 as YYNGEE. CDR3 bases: TGTGCCAGCAGCGTCCGTGGGGGAAACACCATATATTTT. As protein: CASSVRGGNTIYF.

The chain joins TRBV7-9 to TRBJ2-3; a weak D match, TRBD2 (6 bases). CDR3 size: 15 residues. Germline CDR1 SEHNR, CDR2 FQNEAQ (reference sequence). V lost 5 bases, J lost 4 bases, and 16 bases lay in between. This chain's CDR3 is CASSPGGSWADTQYF. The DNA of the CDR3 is TGTGCCAGCAGCCCTGGGGGGTCCTGGGCAGATACGCAGTATTTT.

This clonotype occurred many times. Here the CDR3 DNA reads TGTGCCAGCAGCTTCTACAGGGGGATCGACACCGGGGAGCTGTTTTTT. Protein sequence: CASSFYRGIDTGELFF. This chain links TRBV7-3 with TRBJ2-2, with 8 bases fitting TRBD1. Germline lookup yields CDR1 SGHTA and CDR2 FQGTGA. The CDR3 runs 16 residues. V lost 3 bases, J lost 3 bases, and 6 bases stayed unmatched.

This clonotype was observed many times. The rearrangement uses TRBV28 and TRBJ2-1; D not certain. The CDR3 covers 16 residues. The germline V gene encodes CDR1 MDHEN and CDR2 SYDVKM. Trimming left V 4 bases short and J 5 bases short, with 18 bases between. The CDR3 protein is CASSSHPTQYNNEQFF. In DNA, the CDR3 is TGTGCCAGCAGTTCCCACCCTACACAATATAACAATGAGCAGTTCTTC.